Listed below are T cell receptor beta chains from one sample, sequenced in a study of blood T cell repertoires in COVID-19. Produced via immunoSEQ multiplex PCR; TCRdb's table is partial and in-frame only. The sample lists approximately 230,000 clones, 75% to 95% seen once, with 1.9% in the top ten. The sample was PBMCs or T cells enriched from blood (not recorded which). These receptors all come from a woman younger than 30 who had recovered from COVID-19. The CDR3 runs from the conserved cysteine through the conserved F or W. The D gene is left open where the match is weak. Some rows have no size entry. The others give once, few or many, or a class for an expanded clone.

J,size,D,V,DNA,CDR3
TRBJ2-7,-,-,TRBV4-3,TGCGCCAGCAGCCAAGATTCCGCCTTCAGTTTCGACGAGCAGTACTTC,CASSQDSAFSFDEQYF
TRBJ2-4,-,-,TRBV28,TGTGCCAGCAGTTTATTCTCCGCGAAGAGGAACATTCAGTACTTC,CASSLFSAKRNIQYF
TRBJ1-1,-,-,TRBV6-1,TGTGCCAGCAGTGATGAGGGTGGCACTGAAGCTTTCTTT,CASSDEGGTEAFF
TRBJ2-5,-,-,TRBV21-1,TGTGCCAGCAGCACCCGACTAGCGGGAACCCCGGAGACCCAGTACTTC,CASSTRLAGTPETQYF
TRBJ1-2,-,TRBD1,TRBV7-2,TGTGCCAGCAGCCCTGACAGGGGGTCGTATGGCTACACCTTC,CASSPDRGSYGYTF
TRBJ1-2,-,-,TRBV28,TGTGCCAGCAGCAATTGGGGGGATGGCTACACCTTC,CASSNWGDGYTF
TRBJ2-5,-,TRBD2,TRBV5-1,TGCGCCAGCAGCTCGATCTCAGCGGGGGGAGCGGAGACCCAGTACTTC,CASSSISAGGAETQYF
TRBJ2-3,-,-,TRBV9,TGTGCCAGCAGCGAAATAGCGCCTAGCACAGATACGCAGTATTTT,CASSEIAPSTDTQYF
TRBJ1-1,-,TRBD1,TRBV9,TGTGCCAGCAGCGCCGAGGGACAGTTCGGACCGAACACTGAAGCTTTCTTT,CASSAEGQFGPNTEAFF
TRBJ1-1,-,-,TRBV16,TGTGCCAGCAGCCCCCCCTGGGGGGGCTTGGTGAACACTGAAGCTTTCTTT,CASSPPWGGLVNTEAFF
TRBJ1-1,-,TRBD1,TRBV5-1,TGCGCCAGCAGCGGGATGACAGGGAAAATTACTGAAGCTTTCTTT,CASSGMTGKITEAFF
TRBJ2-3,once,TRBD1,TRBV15,TGTGCCACCAGCAGTGAGACAGGGTTGACAGATACGCAGTATTTT,CATSSETGLTDTQYF
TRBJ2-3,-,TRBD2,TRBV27,TGTGCCAGCAGTTTTCTCCCCCCGACTAGCGGGGTTGGAGATACGCAGTATTTT,CASSFLPPTSGVGDTQYF
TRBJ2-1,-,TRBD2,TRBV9,TGTGCCAGCAGCGCGAAAGAAAGCGGGGGCTCCTACAATGAGCAGTTCTTC,CASSAKESGGSYNEQFF
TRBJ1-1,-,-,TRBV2,TGTGCCAGCAGGGAAGACAGTGTCACTGAAGCTTTCTTT,CASREDSVTEAFF
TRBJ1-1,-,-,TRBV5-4,TGTGCCAGCAGACGGACAGAGATTAACACTGAAGCTTTCTTT,CASRRTEINTEAFF
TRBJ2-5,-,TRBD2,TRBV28,TGTGCCAGCAGTTTAACTAGCGGGAGTGAGACCCAGTACTTC,CASSLTSGSETQYF
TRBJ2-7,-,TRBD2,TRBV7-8,TGTGCCAGCAGCTTAGGCGGGAGAGGTACCTACGAGCAGTACTTC,CASSLGGRGTYEQYF
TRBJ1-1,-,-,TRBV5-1,TGCGCCAGCAGCTTGGTGTCTCGGGTAGGCACTGAAGCTTTCTTT,CASSLVSRVGTEAFF
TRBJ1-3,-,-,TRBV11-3,TGTGCCAGCAGCAACTCGTGGGGGCTCATTCTCTCTGGAAACACCATATATTTT,CASSNSWGLILSGNTIYF
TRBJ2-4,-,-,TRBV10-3,TGTGCCATCAGTGAGACTAGTTCTGGGGCCAAAAACATTCAGTACTTC,CAISETSSGAKNIQYF
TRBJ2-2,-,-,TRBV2,TGTGCCAGCAGTGCAGACAGATACACCGGGGAGCTGTTTTTT,CASSADRYTGELFF
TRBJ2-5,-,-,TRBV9,TGTGCCAGCAGCGGACTTCAAGAGACCCAGTACTTC,CASSGLQETQYF
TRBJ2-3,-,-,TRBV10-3,TGTGCCATCAGTGAGTTCGGGGTCACGCAGTATTTT,CAISEFGVTQYF
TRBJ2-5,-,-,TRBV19,TGTGCCAGTAGTATGCAGGGAAGAGAGACCCAGTACTTC,CASSMQGRETQYF
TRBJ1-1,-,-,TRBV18,TGTGCCAGCTCACCTTATCCCAGGTCTGAAGCTTTCTTT,CASSPYPRSEAFF
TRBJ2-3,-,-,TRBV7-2,TGTGCCAGCAGCCCCCCGGGTCGCACAGATACGCAGTATTTT,CASSPPGRTDTQYF
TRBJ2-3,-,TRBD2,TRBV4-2,TGTGCCAGCAGCCCTTTCGGACTAGCGGGGGACACAGATACGCAGTATTTT,CASSPFGLAGDTDTQYF
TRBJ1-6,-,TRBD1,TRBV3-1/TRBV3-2,TGTGCCAGCAGCCACGGACAGGGGGGAAATTCACCCCTCCACTTT,CASSHGQGGNSPLHF
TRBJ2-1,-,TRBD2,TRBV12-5,TGTGCTAGTGGTTTGACGCCGGGACTAGCGGAAGACAATGAGCAGTTCTTC,CASGLTPGLAEDNEQFF
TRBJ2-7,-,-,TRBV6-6,TGTGCCAGCAGTTACGGGACTGACGAGCAGTACTTC,CASSYGTDEQYF
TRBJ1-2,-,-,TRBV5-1,TGCGCCAGCAGCCATGGACGGGGTTACCCGGTAGGATATGGCTACACCTTC,CASSHGRGYPVGYGYTF
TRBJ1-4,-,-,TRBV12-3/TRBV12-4,TGTGCCAGCAGTCGAACAGGGAGTGAAAAACTGTTTTTT,CASSRTGSEKLFF
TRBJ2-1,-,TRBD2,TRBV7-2,TGTGCCAGCAGCTCAGGACTAGCGGGGGTCAATGAGCAGTTCTTC,CASSSGLAGVNEQFF
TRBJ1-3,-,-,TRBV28,TGTGCCAGCAGTCTGACAGGCTTCTCTGGAAACACCATATATTTT,CASSLTGFSGNTIYF
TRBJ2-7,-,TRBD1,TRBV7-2,TGTGCCAGCAGCCTCCGGGACAGATTCTACGAGCAGTACTTC,CASSLRDRFYEQYF
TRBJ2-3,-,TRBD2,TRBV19,TGTGCCAGTAGTACTACTAGCGGGGGGGCCGTAGATACGCAGTATTTT,CASSTTSGGAVDTQYF
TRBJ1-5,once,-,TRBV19,TGTGCCAGTAGCTCCGGGGGGCTATGGTGGCCCCAGCATTTT,CASSSGGLWWPQHF
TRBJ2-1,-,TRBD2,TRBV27,TGTGCCAGCCTTCTGACTAGCGGGAGTGGTAATGAGCAGTTCTTC,CASLLTSGSGNEQFF
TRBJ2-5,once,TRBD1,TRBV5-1,TGCGCCAGCGGGATCTACAGGGGCCAAGAGACCCAGTACTTC,CASGIYRGQETQYF
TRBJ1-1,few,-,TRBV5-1,TGCGCCAGCAGCCTACAGGCGTTCGGCACTGAAGCTTTCTTT,CASSLQAFGTEAFF
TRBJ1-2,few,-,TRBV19,TGTGCCAGTAGCCCCGCCGAGAACTATGGCTACACCTTC,CASSPAENYGYTF
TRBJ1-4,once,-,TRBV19,TGTGCCACAAACCCGGGACTTGACACCGAAAAACTGTTTTTT,CATNPGLDTEKLFF
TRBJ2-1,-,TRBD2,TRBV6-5,TGTGCCAGCAGCGGACTAGCGGGAACCTACAATGAGCAGTTCTTC,CASSGLAGTYNEQFF
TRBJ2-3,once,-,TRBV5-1,TGCGCCAGCAGCTCTCTAGCTTCTAGCACAGATACGCAGTATTTT,CASSSLASSTDTQYF
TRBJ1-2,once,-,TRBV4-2,TGTGCCAGCAGCCAAATATCAGGAACGTGGGGCTACACCTTC,CASSQISGTWGYTF